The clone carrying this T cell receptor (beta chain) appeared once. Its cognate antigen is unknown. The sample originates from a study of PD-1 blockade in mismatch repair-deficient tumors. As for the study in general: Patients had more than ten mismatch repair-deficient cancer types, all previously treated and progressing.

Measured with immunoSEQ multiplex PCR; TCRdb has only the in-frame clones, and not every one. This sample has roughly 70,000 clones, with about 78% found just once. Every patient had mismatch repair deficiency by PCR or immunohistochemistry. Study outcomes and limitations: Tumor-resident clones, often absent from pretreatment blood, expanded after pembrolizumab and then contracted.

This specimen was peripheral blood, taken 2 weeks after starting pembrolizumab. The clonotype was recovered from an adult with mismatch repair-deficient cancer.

CDR3 in amino acids: CASSSRDKGGLNYGYTF. CDR3 nucleotide sequence: TGTGCCAGCAGCTCCCGGGACAAGGGAGGCCTTAACTATGGCTACACCTTC. The rearrangement links TRBV11-2 to TRBJ1-2; TRBD1 might be the D (6 bases). Germline lookup yields CDR1 SGHAT and CDR2 FQNNGV. V shed 4 bases and J shed 1 base, with 19 bases lying between them. The CDR3 is 17 residues long.